These 15 T cell receptor beta chains share one sample of origin, sequenced in a study of control samples from healthy donors and cancer patients. Clones were read by immunoSEQ multiplex PCR, and TCRdb kept only the in-frame ones, dropping some. Of approximately 150,000 clones in the sample, more than 85% were seen once. The specimen was blood. Every receptor here comes from a man aged 25-40 years in good health.

V gene TRBV15 combines with J gene TRBJ1-3, with unresolved D. The CDR3 loop spans 14 amino acids. Germline CDR1 is LNHNV and CDR2 is YYDKDF (reference sequence). V lost 1 base and J 1 base, leaving 5 bases between the germline ends. Here the CDR3 reads CATSRARSGNTIYF. In DNA form, the CDR3 reads TGTGCCACCAGCAGAGCCCGATCTGGAAACACCATATATTTT.

V usage is TRBV7-9 and J usage is TRBJ2-1; TRBD2 agrees at 7 bases. CDR1 SEHNR and CDR2 FQNEAQ come from the germline V gene (reference sequence). CDR3 length equals 17 residues. V gave up 4 bases and J gave up 9 bases; unmatched junction bases: 18. The CDR3 reads CASSSITGTTLGVEQFF. The DNA of the CDR3 is TGTGCCAGCAGCTCTATTACCGGGACTACGTTGGGTGTTGAGCAGTTCTTC.

This chain links TRBV5-1 with TRBJ1-1, with no clear D. CDR1 SGHRS and CDR2 YFSETQ come from the germline V gene. V was clipped by 0 bases and J by 1 base, with 10 bases between them. The length of the CDR3 is 15 residues. For the CDR3, the DNA is TGCGCCAGCAGCTTGGACGGACGCCCGAACACTGAAGCTTTCTTT. This sequence encodes CASSLDGRPNTEAFF.

In this sample, this clone turned up a few times. The V gene is TRBV6-5, the J gene TRBJ1-4, with D possibly matching TRBD1 (6 bases). Germline CDR1 MNHEY, CDR2 SVGAGI. Trimming removed 10 bases at V and 6 bases at J, with 15 bases between. CDR3 length: 13 residues. For the CDR3, the DNA is TGTGCCATCGGGGGCAAACTGGATGAAAAACTGTTTTTT. Translated, it gives CAIGGKLDEKLFF.

The V and J genes are TRBV5-8 and TRBJ2-3; D might be TRBD2 (6 bases). The CDR3 runs 15 residues. V lost 3 bases to trimming and J lost 0 bases, with 11 bases between them. The V gene's germline CDR1 is SGHTS and CDR2 YDEGEE. The CDR3 region has the DNA TGTGCCAGCAGCTCAGCGGGCCTTAGCACAGATACGCAGTATTTT. This codes for CASSSAGLSTDTQYF.

V usage is TRBV19 and J usage is TRBJ2-1; 8 nucleotides line up with TRBD2. V shed 4 bases and J 7 bases; nucleotides not matched to a gene: 6. Germline-derived CDR1 and CDR2 are LNHDA and SQIVND (reference sequence). This CDR3 has 14 amino acids. This CDR3 is CASSRGRGANEQFF. The DNA of the CDR3 is TGTGCCAGTAGTAGGGGGCGGGGGGCGAATGAGCAGTTCTTC.

The chain's CDR3 is CASSFGGSGYTF. Written as DNA, the CDR3 is TGCGCCAGCAGCTTTGGGGGAAGCGGCTACACCTTC. The chain recombines TRBV5-1 with TRBJ1-2; the D gene is possibly TRBD1 (5 bases). Germline lookup yields CDR1 SGHRS and CDR2 YFSETQ. V lost 2 bases to trimming and J lost 8 bases, with 10 bases between them. The CDR3 sequence is 12 residues long.

The V call is TRBV7-9, the J call TRBJ2-1; D might be TRBD1 or TRBD2, each matching 6 bases. The CDR3 spans 16 residues. Trimming left V 1 base short and J 4 bases short, with 14 bases between. Germline loops: CDR1 SEHNR, CDR2 FQNEAQ (reference sequence). The CDR3 bases are TGTGCCAGCAGCTTAGATGTAGGGGGGAAGTACAATGAGCAGTTCTTC. It specifies CASSLDVGGKYNEQFF.

The J gene is TRBJ1-2, the V gene TRBV24-1; no definite D call. Germline V gene sequence: CDR1 KGHDR, CDR2 SFDVKD. V dropped 5 bases and J dropped 8 bases, with 14 bases sitting between them. The length of the CDR3 is 13 residues. CDR3 DNA: TGTGCCACCAGTGCTACGGGTCCATCCGGCTACACCTTC. Protein: CATSATGPSGYTF.

This chain joins TRBV28 and TRBJ1-2; D remains unclear. V was cut by 3 bases and J by 4 bases, with 15 bases left in between. The CDR3 covers 15 residues. Germline CDR1 and CDR2: MDHEN and SYDVKM. The CDR3 region has the DNA TGTGCCAGCAGTTTCGGGCTGGTGAGCAGCTATGGCTACACCTTC. Its protein is CASSFGLVSSYGYTF.

The V call is TRBV5-8, the J call TRBJ2-2; 7 bases match TRBD1. Germline CDR1 is SGHTS and CDR2 is YDEGEE. J lost 3 bases, V lost 5 bases, and 4 bases had no gene match. This CDR3 region has 14 residues. CDR3 loop: CASRPGQYTGELFF. The CDR3 coding sequence is TGTGCCAGCAGGCCGGGACAGTACACCGGGGAGCTGTTTTTT. Based on the CDR3 plus reference TRBV5-8 and TRBJ2-2, the full variable domain is EAGVTQSPTHLIKTRGQQATLRCSPISGHTSVYWYQQALGLGLQFLLWYDEGEERNRGNFPPRFSGRQFPNYSSELNVNALELEDSALYLCASRPGQYTGELFFGEGSRLTVL.

The chain is built from TRBV5-4 and TRBJ2-7, with TRBD2 identical over 7 bases. J was trimmed by 2 bases and V by 4 bases; bases with no gene match: 6. The CDR3 consists of 14 residues. Per the germline V gene, CDR1 is SGHNT and CDR2 is YYREEE (reference sequence). CDR3 bases: TGTGCCAGCAGCCCCGGACTAGGAACCTACGAGCAGTACTTC. Translating gives CASSPGLGTYEQYF.

The chain has TRBV5-1 and TRBJ2-7; 11 bases match TRBD1. V lost 0 bases to trimming and J lost 7 bases; unmatched junction nucleotides: 6. This CDR3 spans 15 amino acids. CDR1 is SGHRS and CDR2 is YFSETQ in the germline V gene. The CDR3 is CASSLAGQGAGEQYF. The DNA for the CDR3 is TGCGCCAGCAGCTTGGCCGGACAGGGGGCGGGAGAGCAGTACTTC. Supplemented by reference TRBV5-1 and TRBJ2-7, the full variable domain reads KAGVTQTPRYLIKTRGQQVTLSCSPISGHRSVSWYQQTPGQGLQFLFEYFSETQRNKGNFPGRFSGRQFSNSRSEMNVSTLELGDSALYLCASSLAGQGAGEQYFGPGTRLTVT.

The CDR3 sequence: CASSLTRTGYTDTQYF. The CDR3 DNA follows: TGTGCCAGCAGCTTAACCCGGACAGGGTACACAGATACGCAGTATTTT. The V gene is TRBV7-9, the J gene TRBJ2-3; TRBD1 matches 8 bases. V shed 2 bases and J 2 bases; nucleotides not matched to a gene: 6. Germline values: CDR1 SEHNR, CDR2 FQNEAQ (reference sequence). This CDR3 has 16 amino acids.

This clone was seen once. The chain combines TRBV9 with TRBJ2-2; TRBD2 matches 12 bases. The length of the CDR3 is 16 residues. Germline CDR1 and CDR2: SGDLS and YYNGEE. The junction had 8 bases not matched to a gene; V was cut back by 4 bases and J by 7 bases. DNA for the CDR3: TGTGCCAGCAGCACAAGACTAGCGGGGGATAACGGGGAGCTGTTTTTT. The encoded protein is CASSTRLAGDNGELFF. The whole variable domain, filled in from reference TRBV9 and TRBJ2-2, reads DSGVTQTPKHLITATGQRVTLRCSPRSGDLSVYWYQQSLDQGLQFLIQYYNGEERAKGNILERFSAQQFPDLHSELNLSSLELGDSALYFCASSTRLAGDNGELFFGEGSRLTVL.